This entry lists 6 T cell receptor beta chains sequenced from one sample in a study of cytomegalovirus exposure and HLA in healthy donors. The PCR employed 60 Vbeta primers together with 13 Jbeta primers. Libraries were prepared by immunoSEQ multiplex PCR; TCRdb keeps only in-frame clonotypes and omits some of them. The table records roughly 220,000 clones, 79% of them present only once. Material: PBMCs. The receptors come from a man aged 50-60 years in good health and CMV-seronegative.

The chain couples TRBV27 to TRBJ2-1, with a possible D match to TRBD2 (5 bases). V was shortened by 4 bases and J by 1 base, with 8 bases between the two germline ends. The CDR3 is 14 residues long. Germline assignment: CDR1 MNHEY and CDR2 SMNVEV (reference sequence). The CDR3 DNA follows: TGTGCCAGCAGTTCGAGCGGATCCTACAATGAGCAGTTCTTC. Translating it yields CASSSSGSYNEQFF.

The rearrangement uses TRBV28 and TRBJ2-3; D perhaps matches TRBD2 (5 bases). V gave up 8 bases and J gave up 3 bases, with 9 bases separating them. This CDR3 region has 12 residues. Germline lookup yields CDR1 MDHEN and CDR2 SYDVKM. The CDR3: CASAGGTDTQYF. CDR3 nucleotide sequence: TGTGCCAGCGCGGGTGGGACAGATACGCAGTATTTT.

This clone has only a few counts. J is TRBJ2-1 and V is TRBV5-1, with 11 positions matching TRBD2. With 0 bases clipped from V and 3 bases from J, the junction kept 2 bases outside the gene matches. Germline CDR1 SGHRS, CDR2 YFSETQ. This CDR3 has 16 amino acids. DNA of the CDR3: TGCGCCAGCAGCTTGGGGCTAGCGGGAGGCTACAATGAGCAGTTCTTC. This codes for CASSLGLAGGYNEQFF.

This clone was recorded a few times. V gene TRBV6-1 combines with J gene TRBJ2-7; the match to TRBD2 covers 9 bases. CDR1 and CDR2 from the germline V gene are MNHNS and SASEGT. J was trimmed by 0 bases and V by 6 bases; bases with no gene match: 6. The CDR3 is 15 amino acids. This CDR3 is CASSTRAGGSYEQYF. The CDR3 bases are TGTGCCAGCAGCACACGAGCGGGAGGCTCCTACGAGCAGTACTTC.

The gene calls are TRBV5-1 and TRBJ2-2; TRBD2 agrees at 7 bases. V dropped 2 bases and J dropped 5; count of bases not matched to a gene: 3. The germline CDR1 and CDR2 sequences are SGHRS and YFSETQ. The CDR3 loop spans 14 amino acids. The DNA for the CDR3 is TGCGCCAGCAGCTTACCAGCGGGAACCGGGGAGCTGTTTTTT. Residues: CASSLPAGTGELFF.

CDR3 protein: CASSSGTSGNYEQYF. CDR3 coding DNA: TGCGCCAGCAGCTCGGGGACTAGCGGGAATTACGAGCAGTACTTC. The rearrangement links TRBV5-1 to TRBJ2-7; 13 nucleotides match TRBD2. V lost 3 bases and J lost 4; bases outside the gene matches: 4. The germline V gene has CDR1 SGHRS and CDR2 YFSETQ. The CDR3 has 15 amino acids.